This entry lists 7 T cell receptor beta chains sequenced from one sample in a study of shared clonotypes between healthy human individuals. The method was immunoSEQ multiplex PCR; TCRdb's version includes in-frame clones alone and lacks a portion of them. The sample includes over 2 million clones, around 93% of them seen just once. Material: naive CD4+ T cells from PBMCs. Subset meaning: CD45RA+ positively selected. The source is a man between 18 and 35 years old in good health. Some clones in this sample may be carry-over from other donors' samples.

V and J are TRBV5-1 and TRBJ1-1; D unresolved. Germline V gene lookup returns CDR1 SGHRS and CDR2 YFSETQ. The CDR3 sequence is 14 residues long. The germline V and J ends were trimmed by 2 bases and 1 base, with 9 bases remaining between them. The chain's CDR3 is CASSFEAGNTEAFF. The CDR3 DNA is TGCGCCAGCAGCTTCGAAGCCGGGAACACTGAAGCTTTCTTT.

The chain uses TRBV4-1 and TRBJ2-2; D remains ambiguous. Germline CDR1 and CDR2: MGHRA and YSYEKL. The CDR3 spans 15 residues. Trimming removed 0 bases at V and 6 bases at J, with 11 bases between. Here the CDR3 reads CASSQDSRIPGELFF. The CDR3, as DNA: TGCGCCAGCAGCCAAGATTCGAGAATACCCGGGGAGCTGTTTTTT.

The gene calls are TRBV30 and TRBJ2-1; 12 positions agree with TRBD2. CDR3 length: 16 residues. CDR1 and CDR2 (germline): GTSNPN, SVGIG (reference sequence). J lost 4 bases, V lost 1 base, and 5 bases had no gene match. DNA for the CDR3: TGTGCCTGGAGTGCTGGACTAGCGGGGCCTTACAATGAGCAGTTCTTC. It translates to CAWSAGLAGPYNEQFF.

V gene TRBV15 combines with J gene TRBJ1-3; no clear D gene. Per germline, CDR1 LNHNV and CDR2 YYDKDF (reference sequence). This CDR3 has 15 residues. V shed 7 bases and J shed 0 bases, with 13 bases lying between them. The CDR3 loop is CATKRNGDSGNTIYF. The CDR3 DNA reads as TGTGCCACCAAGAGGAACGGAGACTCTGGAAACACCATATATTTT.

The V call is TRBV28, the J call TRBJ1-4; D is undetermined. CDR1 and CDR2 from the germline V gene are MDHEN and SYDVKM. V was cut by 6 bases and J by 8 bases, with 13 bases left in between. This CDR3 spans 13 amino acids. The CDR3, as DNA: TGTGCCAGCAGGACGAGGGTGGGAGAAAAACTGTTTTTT. Amino acid sequence: CASRTRVGEKLFF.

The rearrangement links TRBV2 to TRBJ1-2; 9 nucleotides align to TRBD1. Trimming removed 6 bases from V and 8 bases from J; junction bases left unmatched: 4. The CDR3 contains 12 residues. CDR1 and CDR2 (germline): SNHLY, FYNNEI. The CDR3 region has the DNA TGTGCCAGCAGGGACAGGGGCGTCGGCTACACCTTC. Translated: CASRDRGVGYTF.

This sequence joins TRBV27 and TRBJ1-1; 7 bases match TRBD1. Germline V CDR1 and CDR2: MNHEY, SMNVEV (reference sequence). The ends lost 8 bases at V and 9 bases at J; junction bases unmatched: 9. This CDR3 is built from 12 residues. The CDR3 reads CASGKGARQAFF. Written as DNA, the CDR3 is TGTGCCAGCGGCAAGGGGGCGCGTCAAGCTTTCTTT.